This TCR beta chain was sequenced during a study of blood T cell repertoires in COVID-19. Study as a whole: Whether acute or convalescent, the COVID-19 samples came from the United States, Italy and Spain. T cells, B-cell-depleted T cells, or PBMCs supplied cDNA or gDNA.

V was trimmed by 5 bases and J by 2 bases, leaving 8 bases between them. CDR3 length: 12 residues. The germline CDR1 and CDR2 sequences are SGHRS and YFSETQ. Original handling: Amplification from reference gene primers served as the basis for estimated nucleated cell counts. The data were produced by immunoSEQ multiplex PCR, yet TCRdb's version contains in-frame clones alone and is incomplete. The V and J calls and clone size were taken over from that table, and D and trimming were inferred from the DNA. The data hold roughly 290,000 clones, with approximately 91% observed a single time. Sample: peripheral blood. The TCR comes from a woman aged 55-69 years with acute or convalescent COVID-19. This rearrangement joins TRBV5-1 to TRBJ2-7, with D perhaps matching TRBD1 (5 bases). The CDR3: CASRQVTYEQYF. The CDR3 region has the DNA TGCGCCAGCAGACAGGTAACCTACGAGCAGTACTTC.